This T cell receptor beta chain was recovered during a study of T-cell memory formation after mild COVID-19. Across the study: Each donor largely had its own TCR clusters.

Libraries for TCRalpha and TCRbeta carried sample barcodes and unique molecular identifiers via 5'RACE. TCRdb processed the 5' RACE reads anew with MiXCR; each CDR3 protein has one entry. The sample lists roughly 450,000 distinct CDR3 sequences; around 17% were seen once. The CDR3 has 13 residues. V was shortened by 2 bases and J by 6 bases, with 8 bases between the two germline ends. The V gene's germline CDR1 is MNHNS and CDR2 SASEGT. Study-level results: Pre-infection memory contained some responding clones, which suggested that cross-reactive memory had joined. Clones contracting across day 15 to 85 had a balanced CD4/CD8 profile; later expanding clones leaned CD4+.

Comments on this clonotype: Its antigen is unidentified.

The V call is TRBV6-1, the J call TRBJ1-5; D is perhaps TRBD1 (5 bases). The receptor comes from a man between 18 and 29 years old who had mild COVID-19 (a few samples of this study predate the infection). Cell type and time point are not known. Sequencing was carried out using PBMCs or a T cell subset sorted from them (not recorded which). Here the CDR3 reads CASSEQGSQPQHF. Here the CDR3 DNA reads TGTGCCAGCAGTGAACAGGGTAGTCAGCCCCAGCATTTT.